This T cell receptor beta chain was captured in a study of beta chain features in type 1 diabetes. Study outcomes and limitations: All four CD4+ subsets from Type 1 diabetes patients carried moderately but significantly shorter TCRB CDR3s.

Sequenced material consisted of expressed TCRB transcripts (all of the isolated RNA was reverse transcribed). Repertoires were generated with immunoSEQ multiplex PCR, while TCRdb's copy carries only in-frame clones and drops some. The profile shows about 280,000 clones, 15% of them singletons. The CDR3 consists of 14 residues. CDR1 and CDR2 from the germline V gene are SEHNR and FQNEAQ (reference sequence). The V segment lost 5 bases and the J segment 1 base; nucleotides outside the gene matches: 2. Turning to this clone: The antigen is unknown. Additional DNA sequences in this sample encode the identical CDR3.

What was sequenced was naive CD4+ T cells from blood. V usage is TRBV7-9 and J usage is TRBJ1-5, with TRBD1 matching 7 bases. The TCR sequence derives from a man younger than 30 with type 1 diabetes. The CDR3, as DNA: TGTGCCAGCAGCCCACAGGGGAGCAATCAGCCCCAGCATTTT. This gives the protein CASSPQGSNQPQHF.